This T cell receptor beta chain was profiled in a study of T cells in Graves' hyperthyroidism and ophthalmopathy. Notes on the study in general: Ophthalmopathy was told apart from stable hyperthyroidism by a 13 V-J model. The model anticipated ophthalmopathy a median approximately six months pre-onset.

CDR1 is SGHNT and CDR2 is YENEEA in the germline V gene. There are 15 residues in the CDR3. Trimming pared 5 bases from V and 3 bases from J, leaving 15 bases between. Amplification targeted TCR beta CDR3 regions from RNA transcripts. HTBI primers were used for first-round RT-PCR of the TCR CDR3. TCRdb itself ran the multiplex PCR reads through MiXCR, one entry per CDR3 protein. Here the sample spans fewer than 450,000 distinct CDR3 sequences, approximately 17% being singletons. This clonotype has at least ten counts. What it binds is unknown. Sequencing was performed on blood. The rearrangement links TRBV11-3 to TRBJ2-3, with a possible D match to TRBD2 (5 bases). This receptor was taken from a woman aged 25 to 45 with Graves' hyperthyroidism that later progressed to Graves' ophthalmopathy. The CDR3, as DNA: TGTGCCAGCAGCATAGGGAGAAGTCGGACAGATACGCAGTATTTT. Amino acid sequence: CASSIGRSRTDTQYF.